Listed below are T cell receptor beta chains from one sample, sequenced in a study of cytomegalovirus exposure and HLA in healthy donors. TCRdb's copy holds only in-frame clones and misses some; the assay was immunoSEQ multiplex PCR. The table has some 230,000 clones, 85% to 95% seen once. The specimen was PBMCs. Source of these receptors: a young woman in good health and CMV-seronegative. CDR3s leave out the opening cysteine and the closing phenylalanine or tryptophan. Fields, in order: V gene, J gene, CDR3 protein.

>TRBV30|TRBJ2-1
AWSPRADEQF
>TRBV7-2|TRBJ2-6
ASTTGGSGANVLT
>TRBV11-2|TRBJ2-3
ASSHRVGLAAPDTQY
>TRBV7-7|TRBJ2-1
ASSPDSPNEQF
>TRBV28|TRBJ2-7
ASSLSPGLEQY
>TRBV12-2|TRBJ2-7
ASRLAPARHEQY
>TRBV30|TRBJ2-7
ARHGGGTTYEQY
>TRBV11-2|TRBJ2-2
ASSTDRTTAGELF
>TRBV14|TRBJ1-2
ASSRNRGSGYT
>TRBV5-4|TRBJ1-1
ASSEISRVNTEAF
>TRBV27|TRBJ1-2
ASSLTGNYGYT